This T cell receptor beta chain was obtained from a study of T cell changes during pregnancy in multiple sclerosis. The method was immunoSEQ multiplex PCR; TCRdb's version includes in-frame clones alone and lacks a portion of them. The data show tens of thousands of clones, approximately 94% seen once. Specimen: peripheral blood, collected in the third trimester of pregnancy. The source of this sequence is a female donor with multiple sclerosis, enrolled in a pregnancy study.

As DNA, the CDR3 is TGTGCCAGCAGCGTACTGAATGAGGTAACGCAGTATTTT. Its protein is CASSVLNEVTQYF. The chain joins TRBV7-3 to TRBJ2-3; unclear D gene. Germline lookup yields CDR1 SGHTA and CDR2 FQGTGA. Trimming shortened V by 5 bases and J by 9 bases, and 15 bases separated the two germline ends. There are 13 residues in the CDR3.